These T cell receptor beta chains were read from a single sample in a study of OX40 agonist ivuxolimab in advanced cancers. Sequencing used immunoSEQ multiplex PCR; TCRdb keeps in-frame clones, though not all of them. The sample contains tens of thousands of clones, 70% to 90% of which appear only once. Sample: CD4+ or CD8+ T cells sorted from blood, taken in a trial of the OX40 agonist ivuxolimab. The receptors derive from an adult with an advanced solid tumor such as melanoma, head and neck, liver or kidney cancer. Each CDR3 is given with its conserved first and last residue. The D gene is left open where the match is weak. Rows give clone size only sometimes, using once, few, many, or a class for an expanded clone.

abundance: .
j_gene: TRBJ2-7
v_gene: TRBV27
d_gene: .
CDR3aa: CASSLKGYSYEQYF
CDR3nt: TGTGCCAGCAGTTTAAAGGGCTACTCCTACGAGCAGTACTTC

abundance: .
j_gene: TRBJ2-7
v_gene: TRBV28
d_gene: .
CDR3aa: CASSSTDISEQYF
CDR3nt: TGTGCCAGCAGTTCAACCGATATTTCCGAGCAGTACTTC

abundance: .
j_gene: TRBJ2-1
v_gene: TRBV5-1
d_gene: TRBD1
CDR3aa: CASSLETGLRFF
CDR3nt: TGCGCCAGCAGCTTGGAGACAGGGTTGCGGTTCTTC

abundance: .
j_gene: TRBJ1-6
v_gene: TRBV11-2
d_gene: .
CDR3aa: CASTPGHGYSPLHF
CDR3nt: TGTGCCAGCACCCCAGGACATGGCTATTCACCCCTCCACTTT

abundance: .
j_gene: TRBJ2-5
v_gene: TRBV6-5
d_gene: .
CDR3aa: CASSCPTRGSQETQYF
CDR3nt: TGTGCCAGCAGTTGCCCCACCCGGGGGTCCCAAGAGACCCAGTACTTC

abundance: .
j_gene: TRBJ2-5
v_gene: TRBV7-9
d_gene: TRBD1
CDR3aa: CASYGQGGTQYF
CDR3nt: TGTGCCAGCTACGGACAGGGAGGCACCCAGTACTTC

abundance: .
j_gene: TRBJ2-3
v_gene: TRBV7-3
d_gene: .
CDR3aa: CASSLTGSVADTQYF
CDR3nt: TGTGCCAGCAGCTTAACTGGTTCGGTGGCAGATACGCAGTATTTT

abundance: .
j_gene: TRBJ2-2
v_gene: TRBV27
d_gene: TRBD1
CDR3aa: CASTHRTGNTGELFF
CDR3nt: TGTGCCAGCACCCACCGGACAGGGAACACCGGGGAGCTGTTTTTT

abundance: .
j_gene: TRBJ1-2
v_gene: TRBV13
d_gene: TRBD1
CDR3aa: CASSLVGQGFNYGYTF
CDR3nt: TGTGCCAGCAGCTTAGTGGGACAGGGCTTTAACTATGGCTACACCTTC

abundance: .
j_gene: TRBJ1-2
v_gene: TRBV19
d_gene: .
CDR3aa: CASSIGWDGYTF
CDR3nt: TGTGCCAGTAGTATCGGTTGGGACGGCTACACCTTC

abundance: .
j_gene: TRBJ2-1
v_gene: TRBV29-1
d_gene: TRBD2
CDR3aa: CSVEGLAGASYNEQFF
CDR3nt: TGCAGCGTTGAAGGGCTAGCGGGGGCATCCTACAATGAGCAGTTCTTC

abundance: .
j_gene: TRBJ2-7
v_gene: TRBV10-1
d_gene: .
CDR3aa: CASSETGGPGEQYF
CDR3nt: TGCGCCAGCAGTGAGACTGGGGGCCCAGGCGAGCAGTACTTC

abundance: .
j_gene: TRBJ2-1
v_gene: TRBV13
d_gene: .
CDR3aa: CASSLVVNEQFF
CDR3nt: TGTGCCAGCAGCTTAGTTGTAAATGAGCAGTTCTTC

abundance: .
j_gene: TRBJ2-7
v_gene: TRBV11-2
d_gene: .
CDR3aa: CASSPDPSSYEQYF
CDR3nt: TGTGCCAGCAGCCCAGATCCTAGCAGCTACGAGCAGTACTTC

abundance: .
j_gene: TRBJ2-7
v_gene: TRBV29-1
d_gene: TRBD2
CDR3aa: CSVELLAGGYEQYF
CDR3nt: TGCAGCGTTGAACTCCTAGCGGGAGGGTACGAGCAGTACTTC

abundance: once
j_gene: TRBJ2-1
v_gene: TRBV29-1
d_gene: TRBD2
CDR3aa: CSVEARGSGLAVYNEQFF
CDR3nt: TGCAGCGTTGAAGCCCGGGGCTCCGGACTAGCGGTGTACAATGAGCAGTTCTTC

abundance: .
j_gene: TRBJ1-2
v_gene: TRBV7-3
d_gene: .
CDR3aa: CASRSPGEKYGYGYTF
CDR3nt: TGTGCCAGCAGGTCCCCTGGGGAGAAGTACGGCTATGGCTACACCTTC

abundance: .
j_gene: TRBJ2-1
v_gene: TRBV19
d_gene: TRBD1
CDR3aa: CASSMGDRGITEQFF
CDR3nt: TGTGCCAGTAGTATGGGGGACAGGGGTATTACTGAGCAGTTCTTC

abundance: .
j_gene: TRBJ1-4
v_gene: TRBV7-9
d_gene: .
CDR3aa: CASSLDGFTNEKLFF
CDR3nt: TGTGCCAGCAGCTTAGATGGGTTTACTAATGAAAAACTGTTTTTT

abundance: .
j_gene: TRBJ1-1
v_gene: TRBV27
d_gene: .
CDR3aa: CASSSRGWVEAFF
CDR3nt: TGTGCCAGCAGCTCCAGAGGCTGGGTTGAAGCTTTCTTT

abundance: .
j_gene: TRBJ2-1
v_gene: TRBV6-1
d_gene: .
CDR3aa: CASQGSPSYNEQFF
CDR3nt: TGTGCCAGCCAGGGGTCCCCTTCCTACAATGAGCAGTTCTTC

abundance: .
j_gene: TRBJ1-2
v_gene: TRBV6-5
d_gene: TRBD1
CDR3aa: CASTQGAGYYGYTF
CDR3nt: TGTGCCAGCACGCAGGGGGCTGGCTACTATGGCTACACCTTC

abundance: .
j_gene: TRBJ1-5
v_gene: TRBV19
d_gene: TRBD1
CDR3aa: CASSIDTRGGVGNQPQHF
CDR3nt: TGTGCCAGTAGTATAGATACCAGAGGGGGCGTCGGCAATCAGCCCCAGCATTTT

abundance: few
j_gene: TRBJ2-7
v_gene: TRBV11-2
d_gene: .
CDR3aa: CASRGTLEWGSYEQYF
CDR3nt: TGTGCCAGCAGGGGGACACTAGAGTGGGGCTCCTACGAGCAGTACTTC

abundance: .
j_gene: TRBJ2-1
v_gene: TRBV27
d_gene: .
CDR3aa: CASGLHNEQFF
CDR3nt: TGTGCCAGCGGGCTACACAATGAGCAGTTCTTC

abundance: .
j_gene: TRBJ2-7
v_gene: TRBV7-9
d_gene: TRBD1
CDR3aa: CASSYSGQGDYEQYF
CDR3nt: TGTGCCAGCAGCTACTCGGGACAGGGAGACTACGAGCAGTACTTC

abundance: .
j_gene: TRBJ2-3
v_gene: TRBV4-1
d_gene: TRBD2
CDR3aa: CASSQESGRLDTQYF
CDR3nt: TGCGCCAGCAGCCAAGAGAGCGGGAGGCTGGATACGCAGTATTTT

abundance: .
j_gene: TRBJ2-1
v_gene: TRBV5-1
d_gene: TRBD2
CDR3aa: CASSLKPGLAGGPVYNEQFF
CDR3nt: TGCGCCAGCAGCTTGAAACCGGGACTAGCGGGAGGGCCGGTATACAATGAGCAGTTCTTC

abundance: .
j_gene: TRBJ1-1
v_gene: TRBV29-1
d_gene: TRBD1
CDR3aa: CSVEPVEQGATEAFF
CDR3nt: TGCAGCGTTGAACCCGTCGAGCAGGGGGCAACTGAAGCTTTCTTT

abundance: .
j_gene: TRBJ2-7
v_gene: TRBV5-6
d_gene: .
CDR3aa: CASSWWGASSYEQYF
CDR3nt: TGTGCCAGCAGCTGGTGGGGGGCCAGCTCCTACGAGCAGTACTTC

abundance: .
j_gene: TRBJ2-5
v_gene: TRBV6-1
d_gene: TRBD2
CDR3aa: CASSAAGLGETQYF
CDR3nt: TGTGCCAGCAGTGCAGCGGGGCTAGGAGAGACCCAGTACTTC

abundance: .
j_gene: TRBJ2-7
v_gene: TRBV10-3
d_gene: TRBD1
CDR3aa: CAISLGQGLYEQYF
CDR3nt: TGTGCCATCAGTTTGGGACAGGGGTTATACGAGCAGTACTTC

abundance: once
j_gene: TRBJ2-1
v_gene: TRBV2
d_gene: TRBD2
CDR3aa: CASLIGTIAVGQFF
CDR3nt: TGTGCCAGTTTGATTGGGACTATCGCGGTGGGGCAGTTCTTC

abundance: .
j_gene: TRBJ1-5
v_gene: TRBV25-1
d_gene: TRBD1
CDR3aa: CASFSGARGEFINQPQHF
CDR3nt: TGTGCCAGCTTTTCGGGGGCCAGGGGGGAGTTTATCAATCAGCCCCAGCATTTT

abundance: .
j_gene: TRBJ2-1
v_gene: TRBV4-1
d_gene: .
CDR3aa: CASSQASDYSEQFF
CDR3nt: TGCGCCAGCAGCCAAGCGTCCGATTACAGTGAGCAGTTCTTC

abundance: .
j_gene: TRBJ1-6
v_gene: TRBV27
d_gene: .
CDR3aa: CASSFGGLRPLHF
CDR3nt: TGTGCCAGCAGTTTTGGGGGGTTGCGGCCCCTCCACTTT

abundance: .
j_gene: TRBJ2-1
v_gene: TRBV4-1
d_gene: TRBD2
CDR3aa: CASSQDKASGKNEQFF
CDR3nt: TGCGCCAGCAGCCAAGATAAGGCTAGCGGAAAGAATGAGCAGTTCTTC

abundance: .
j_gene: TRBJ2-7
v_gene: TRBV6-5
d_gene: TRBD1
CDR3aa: CASSWDRAYEQYF
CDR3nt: TGTGCCAGCAGTTGGGACAGGGCCTACGAGCAGTACTTC

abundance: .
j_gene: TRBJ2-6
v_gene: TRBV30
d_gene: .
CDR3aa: CAWSLGSGANVLTF
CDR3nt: TGTGCCTGGAGCTTAGGATCCGGGGCCAACGTCCTGACTTTC

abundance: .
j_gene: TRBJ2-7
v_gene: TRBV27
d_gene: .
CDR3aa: CASSLFKGSHEQYF
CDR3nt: TGTGCCAGCAGTTTATTTAAGGGGTCCCACGAGCAGTACTTC

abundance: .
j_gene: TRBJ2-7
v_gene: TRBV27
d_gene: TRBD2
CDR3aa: CASSLTGTSRYEQYF
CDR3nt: TGTGCCAGCAGTTTGACCGGGACTAGCCGTTACGAGCAGTACTTC

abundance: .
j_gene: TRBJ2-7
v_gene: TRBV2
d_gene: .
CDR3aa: CASRGTAYEQYF
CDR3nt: TGTGCCAGTAGAGGAACGGCCTACGAGCAGTACTTC

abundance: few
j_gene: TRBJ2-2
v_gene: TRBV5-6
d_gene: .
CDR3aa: CASSLGGLGELFF
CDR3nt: TGTGCCAGCAGCTTGGGTGGGCTCGGGGAGCTGTTTTTT

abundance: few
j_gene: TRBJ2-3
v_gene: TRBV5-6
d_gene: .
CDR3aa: CASSFLLSAGADTQYF
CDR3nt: TGTGCCAGCAGCTTTCTTTTATCGGCGGGCGCAGATACGCAGTATTTT

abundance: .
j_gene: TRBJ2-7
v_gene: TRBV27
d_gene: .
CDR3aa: CASSSGTDIYEQYF
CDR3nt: TGTGCCAGCAGTTCAGGGACGGACATCTACGAGCAGTACTTC

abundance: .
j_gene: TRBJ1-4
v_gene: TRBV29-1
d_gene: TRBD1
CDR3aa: CSVGVGTANEKLFF
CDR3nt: TGCAGCGTTGGAGTCGGGACAGCTAATGAAAAACTGTTTTTT

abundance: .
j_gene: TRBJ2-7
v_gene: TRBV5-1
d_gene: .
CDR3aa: CASSLDVGSVYEQYF
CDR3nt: TGCGCCAGCAGCTTGGACGTCGGCAGCGTGTACGAGCAGTACTTC

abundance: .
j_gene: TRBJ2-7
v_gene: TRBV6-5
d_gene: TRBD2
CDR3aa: CASSYAGAYEQYF
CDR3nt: TGTGCCAGCAGTTACGCGGGAGCGTACGAGCAGTACTTC

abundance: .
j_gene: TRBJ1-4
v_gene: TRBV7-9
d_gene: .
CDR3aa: CASRDHGGNEKLFF
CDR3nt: TGTGCCAGCAGAGACCACGGGGGGAATGAAAAACTGTTTTTT

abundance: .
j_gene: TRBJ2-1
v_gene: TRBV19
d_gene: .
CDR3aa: CASSISGRQQFF
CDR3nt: TGTGCCAGTAGTATTTCCGGGAGACAGCAGTTCTTC

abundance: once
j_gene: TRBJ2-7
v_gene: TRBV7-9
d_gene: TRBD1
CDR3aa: CASSHAGGEQYF
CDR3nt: TGTGCCAGCAGTCATGCAGGGGGCGAGCAGTACTTC

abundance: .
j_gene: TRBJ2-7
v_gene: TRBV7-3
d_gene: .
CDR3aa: CASSLRAPGRGSSYEQYF
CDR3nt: TGTGCCAGCAGCTTAAGGGCCCCAGGGAGGGGGAGCTCCTACGAGCAGTACTTC

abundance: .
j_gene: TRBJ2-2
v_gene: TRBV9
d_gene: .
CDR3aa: CASSVGDTYTGELFF
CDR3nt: TGTGCCAGCAGCGTAGGTGACACCTACACCGGGGAGCTGTTTTTT

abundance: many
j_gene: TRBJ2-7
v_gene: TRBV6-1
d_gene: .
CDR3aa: CASSYEQYF
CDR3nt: TGTGCCAGCAGTTACGAGCAGTACTTC

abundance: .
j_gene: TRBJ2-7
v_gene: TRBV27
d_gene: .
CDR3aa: CASRYRAGYEQYF
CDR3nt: TGTGCCAGCAGGTACAGGGCTGGCTACGAGCAGTACTTC

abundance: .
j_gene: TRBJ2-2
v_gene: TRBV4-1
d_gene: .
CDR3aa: CASSQEIRPTGELFF
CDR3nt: TGCGCCAGCAGCCAAGAGATAAGGCCCACCGGGGAGCTGTTTTTT

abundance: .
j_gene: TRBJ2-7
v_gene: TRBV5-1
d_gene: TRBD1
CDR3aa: CASSFRDRVDEQYF
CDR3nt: TGCGCCAGCAGCTTCCGGGACAGGGTCGACGAGCAGTACTTC

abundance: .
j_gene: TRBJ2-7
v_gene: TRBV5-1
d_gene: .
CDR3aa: CASSLDRITYEQYF
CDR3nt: TGCGCCAGCAGCTTGGACAGAATTACCTACGAGCAGTACTTC

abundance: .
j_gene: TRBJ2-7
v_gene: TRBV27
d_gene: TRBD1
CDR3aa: CASSLHRDRVSYEQYF
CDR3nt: TGTGCCAGCAGTTTACACCGGGACAGGGTCTCCTACGAGCAGTACTTC

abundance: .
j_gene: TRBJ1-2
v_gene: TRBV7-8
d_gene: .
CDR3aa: CASSPYGGPNYGYTF
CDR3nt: TGTGCCAGCAGCCCTTACGGGGGCCCGAACTATGGCTACACCTTC